The TCR beta chain under discussion was sequenced for a study of T-cell reconstitution after alpha-beta-depleted transplantation in children. Study-level results: Reported findings indicate that, about two months after transplant, alpha-beta T cells came from several hundred expanded clones, which were derived from non-depleted graft cells.

Trimming took off 2 bases at V and 4 bases at J, with 10 bases between the two ends. Germline V gene lookup returns CDR1 SQVTM and CDR2 ANQGSEA. The CDR3 length is 13 residues. The sample holds a few counts of this clonotype. No antigen is known for it. TCRbeta library preparation incorporated unique molecular identifiers. Each CDR3 protein gets one entry after TCRdb re-called the PCR reads with MiXCR. Of 700,000 to 950,000 distinct CDR3 sequences detected, about 15% appear once; the ten largest clones hold approximately 5%. The sequencing used PBMCs, mostly from graft donor cells, collected 360 days after TCRalphabeta/CD19-depleted stem cell transplant. The rearrangement uses TRBV29-1 and TRBJ2-3; D is ambiguous. This TCR was recovered from a male patient younger than 18 who had a stem cell transplant for acute lymphoblastic leukemia, so the T cells may come from the graft donor. CDR3 nucleotide sequence: TGCAGCGTTGAACTGGTCGCCGCAGATACGCAGTATTTT. The encoded protein is CSVELVAADTQYF.